The present TCR beta chain was sequenced within a study of early T cells in non-severe SARS-CoV-2 infection. The ends lost 3 bases at V and 0 bases at J; junction bases unmatched: 2. Germline V gives CDR1 SGHNT, CDR2 YYREEE (reference sequence). The CDR3 sequence is 14 residues long. This clonotype has at least ten counts. Molecules of cDNA were individually given unique molecular identifiers that were attached to them. MiXCR, applied by TCRdb to the 5' RACE reads, yields one record per CDR3 protein. Of around 53,000 distinct CDR3 sequences in the sample, approximately 12% were seen once. Sequencing was done on a sample of whole blood. V usage is TRBV5-4 and J usage is TRBJ1-2, with 7 bases fitting TRBD1. This receptor was taken from an adult who was a healthcare worker with PCR-confirmed SARS-CoV-2 infection or an uninfected control (not recorded which). The CDR3 here is CASSSGTANYGYTF. DNA of the CDR3: TGTGCCAGCAGCTCCGGGACAGCTAACTATGGCTACACCTTC.